A single TCR beta chain is shown here with its context. The record originates from a study of blood T cell repertoires in COVID-19. Looking at the study overall: There were acute and convalescent COVID-19 samples, and they came from the United States, Italy and Spain. Sources were T cells, B-cell-depleted T cells, or PBMCs; the material itself was cDNA or gDNA.

Germline V gene data show CDR1 as SGHKS and CDR2 as YYEKEE (reference sequence). Unmatched junction bases numbered 10, after V lost 1 base and J lost 11 bases. The CDR3 spans 14 residues. In the original analysis: Counts of nucleated cells, estimated from reference gene primer amplification, were obtained. Using immunoSEQ multiplex PCR, the repertoire was profiled, and TCRdb retains in-frame clones only, with some absent. That table furnishes V, J and clone size, whereas the DNA furnished D and trimming. The repertoire holds some 62,000 clones, with 65% to 80% as singletons. The chain joins TRBV5-5 to TRBJ1-1; 8 nucleotides match TRBD1. The sample was peripheral blood. The TCR sequence derives from a man in his sixties with acute or convalescent COVID-19. CDR3 region: CASSLTGGYTEAFF. CDR3 coding DNA: TGTGCCAGCAGCTTGACAGGGGGTTACACCGAGGCTTTCTTT.